This T cell receptor beta chain was identified in a study of OX40 agonist ivuxolimab in advanced cancers. Study overall: Those enrolled were 70% to 85% male, with a mean age of around 57 years and ages from roughly 20 to 90.

The repertoire was sequenced with immunoSEQ multiplex PCR; TCRdb's copy has only in-frame clones and lacks some. The table records some 83,000 clones, 70% to 85% of them present only once. This CDR3 contains 12 residues. The trim removed 4 bases at V and 10 bases at J, leaving 5 bases unmatched. Germline lookup yields CDR1 SGHNT and CDR2 YYREEE (reference sequence). The clonotype was recovered from an adult with an advanced solid tumor such as melanoma, head and neck, liver or kidney cancer. The rearrangement joins TRBV5-4 to TRBJ2-1, with 7 positions matching TRBD2. The specimen comprised CD4+ or CD8+ T cells sorted from blood, sampled in a trial of the OX40 agonist ivuxolimab. CDR3 sequence reads: CASSATSAEQFF. In DNA, the CDR3 is TGTGCCAGCAGCGCTACTAGCGCCGAGCAGTTCTTC. Looking up the rest from reference TRBV5-4 and TRBJ2-1 gives the full variable domain: ETGVTQSPTHLIKTRGQQVTLRCSSQSGHNTVSWYQQALGQGPQFIFQYYREEENGRGNFPPRFSGLQFPNYSSELNVNALELDDSALYLCASSATSAEQFFGPGTRLTVL.